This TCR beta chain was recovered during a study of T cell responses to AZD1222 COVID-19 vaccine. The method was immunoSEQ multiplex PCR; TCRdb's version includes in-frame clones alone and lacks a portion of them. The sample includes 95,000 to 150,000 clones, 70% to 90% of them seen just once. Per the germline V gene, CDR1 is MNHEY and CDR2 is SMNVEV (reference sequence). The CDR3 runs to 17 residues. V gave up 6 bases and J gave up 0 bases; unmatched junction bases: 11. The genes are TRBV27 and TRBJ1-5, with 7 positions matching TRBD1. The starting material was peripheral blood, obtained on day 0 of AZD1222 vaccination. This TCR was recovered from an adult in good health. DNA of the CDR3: TGTGCCAGCAGCGGGGGGGGACAGTGGGATAGCAATCAGCCCCAGCATTTT. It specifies CASSGGGQWDSNQPQHF.